The 10 T cell receptor beta chains reported below all come from one sample, sequenced in a study of blood T cell repertoires in COVID-19. Only in-frame clones appear in the TCRdb table, and some are missing; sequencing was by immunoSEQ multiplex PCR. The table includes around 260,000 clones, about 89% detected once. Sequences were obtained from peripheral blood. Receptors were obtained from a woman aged 45-60 years with acute or convalescent COVID-19.

This rearrangement joins TRBV5-4 to TRBJ2-3; weak D call: TRBD2 (6 bases). CDR3 length: 16 amino acids. Trimming shortened V by 2 bases and J by 0 bases, and 13 bases separated the two germline ends. Germline V gene data show CDR1 as SGHNT and CDR2 as YYREEE (reference sequence). The CDR3 DNA follows: TGTGCCAGCAGCTTAGCGGGTTTAACTAGCACAGATACGCAGTATTTT. It translates to CASSLAGLTSTDTQYF.

This sequence joins TRBV19 and TRBJ1-1, with no clear D. The CDR3 consists of 12 residues. V lost 5 bases to trimming and J lost 1 base, with 5 bases between them. Germline CDR1 is LNHDA and CDR2 is SQIVND (reference sequence). Here the CDR3 DNA reads TGTGCCAGTAGTGAGAAGAACACTGAAGCTTTCTTT. Protein sequence: CASSEKNTEAFF.

The rearrangement uses TRBV4-2 and TRBJ1-2; D is perhaps TRBD1 (5 bases). The V end was cut by 5 bases, the J end by 5 bases, with 15 bases between. Germline CDR1 is LGHNA and CDR2 is YNFKEQ. CDR3 size: 14 residues. CDR3 nucleotides: TGTGCCAGCAGCTCCCCCCGGAAGGGGTATGGCTACACCTTC. This sequence encodes CASSSPRKGYGYTF.

The V call is TRBV19, the J call TRBJ1-4; 9 bases line up with TRBD1. From germline, CDR1 is LNHDA and CDR2 SQIVND (reference sequence). V lost 4 bases to trimming and J lost 10 bases; unmatched junction nucleotides: 10. The CDR3 is 15 residues long. CDR3 protein: CASSRGDRDPTKLFF. The CDR3 DNA sequence: TGTGCCAGTAGTAGGGGGGACAGGGATCCGACAAAACTGTTTTTT.

This chain links TRBV18 with TRBJ2-6, with D hard to call. The CDR3 loop spans 14 amino acids. CDR1 and CDR2 from the germline V gene are KGHSH and LQKENI. V lost 7 bases to trimming and J lost 0 bases, with 7 bases between them. DNA for the CDR3: TGTGCCAGCTGGCAAGACTCTGGGGCCAACGTCCTGACTTTC. This codes for CASWQDSGANVLTF.

The J gene is TRBJ2-4, the V gene TRBV19; 8 nucleotides align to TRBD2. The V gene end was trimmed by 3 bases and the J gene end by 6 bases; junction bases not matched to a gene: 7. This CDR3 spans 15 amino acids. Germline values: CDR1 LNHDA, CDR2 SQIVND (reference sequence). The CDR3 DNA reads as TGTGCCAGTAGTATGGGGACGGGAGGGTTAAACATTCAGTACTTC. Amino acids: CASSMGTGGLNIQYF.

The V and J genes are TRBV4-1 and TRBJ1-4; D remains unclear. Germline CDR1 MGHRA, CDR2 YSYEKL. The CDR3 sequence is 15 residues long. The V gene lost 0 bases and the J gene lost 3 bases, with 8 bases spanning the gap. The CDR3 is CASSQERTSNEKLFF. The DNA for the CDR3 is TGCGCCAGCAGCCAAGAAAGGACTTCTAATGAAAAACTGTTTTTT.

The chain combines TRBV11-3 with TRBJ2-1; 8 nucleotides match TRBD2. Trimming at V came to 0 bases and at J to 4 bases, leaving 11 bases not matched to a gene. There are 18 residues in the CDR3. Germline CDR1 reads SGHNT; CDR2 reads YENEEA. CDR3 sequence: CASSLDGAGGLNYNEQFF. In nucleotides, the CDR3 is TGTGCCAGCAGCTTAGATGGGGCGGGAGGTCTAAATTACAATGAGCAGTTCTTC.

V gene TRBV5-5 combines with J gene TRBJ2-7; 8 nucleotides agree with TRBD2. J was trimmed by 2 bases and V by 0 bases; bases with no gene match: 4. CDR3 length: 15 residues. Germline V gene data show CDR1 as SGHKS and CDR2 as YYEKEE (reference sequence). The CDR3, as DNA: TGTGCCAGCAGCTTGGAACTAGCGGAAGCCTACGAGCAGTACTTC. Translation gives CASSLELAEAYEQYF.

The V and J genes are TRBV27 and TRBJ1-5; D unresolved. Between the trimmed V and J ends, which lost 3 bases and 0 bases, there was a span of 6 bases. CDR1 and CDR2 from the germline V gene are MNHEY and SMNVEV (reference sequence). This CDR3 spans 14 amino acids. CDR3 sequence reads: CASSLEHSNQPQHF. CDR3 coding DNA: TGTGCCAGCAGTTTGGAGCATAGCAATCAGCCCCAGCATTTT.